This T cell receptor (beta chain) was sequenced during a study of T cell responses to AZD1222 COVID-19 vaccine. V lost 2 bases to trimming and J lost 9 bases, with 17 bases between them. The CDR3 extends over 16 amino acids. CDR1 MGHRA and CDR2 YSYEKL come from the germline V gene. The study's findings and limits: CD4 TCRs linked to vaccination spanned spike, dominating at 160-218 and 743-854. Among the donors, most were white British and more were female, and clonal diversity was possibly underestimated. At baseline, seropositivity was found in only a handful of AZD1222 recipients. The study found Spike-specific TCR breadth and depth rose after two AZD1222 doses.

This clone was seen ten or more times. Its matching antigen is unknown. Data came from immunoSEQ multiplex PCR; TCRdb stores just in-frame clones and leaves some out. The repertoire has approximately 61,000 clones, about four fifths of them found once; the top ten carry roughly 25%. The chain joins TRBV4-1 to TRBJ1-6; D might be TRBD1 (6 bases). This clonotype originated in an adult who received the AZD1222 COVID-19 vaccine. The material sequenced was peripheral blood, taken 28 days after the second AZD1222 dose. CDR3 sequence (DNA): TGCGCCAGCAGCCAACCCCGGCAGGGGATGGGTTCACCCCTCCACTTT. Translation gives CASSQPRQGMGSPLHF.